This T cell receptor (beta chain) was captured by sequencing in a study of blood T cell repertoires in COVID-19. Study-wide background: Specimens from acute and convalescent COVID-19 originated in the United States, Italy and Spain. The cDNA or gDNA used as material had been derived from T cells, B-cell-depleted T cells, or PBMCs.

This clone was picked up one time. Per germline, CDR1 SNHLY and CDR2 FYNNEI. Trimming shortened V by 10 bases and J by 4 bases, and 10 bases separated the two germline ends. The CDR3 totals 11 residues. In the study's own analysis: Reference gene primer amplification gave nucleated cell count estimates. Using immunoSEQ multiplex PCR, the repertoire was profiled, and TCRdb retains in-frame clones only, with some absent. V and J calls and clone size come straight from that table; D and trimming were deduced from the DNA. This sample has 60,000 to 75,000 clones, with roughly 90% found just once. This clonotype originated in a human donor in a cohort sampled during active COVID-19. Input material: peripheral blood. The rearrangement links TRBV2 to TRBJ1-2, with D perhaps matching TRBD1 (6 bases). In DNA form, the CDR3 reads TGTGCCACCACACAGGGCTATGGCTACACCTTC. Amino acids: CATTQGYGYTF. The full variable domain, its missing parts supplied by reference TRBV2 and TRBJ1-2, is EPEVTQTPSHQVTQMGQEVILRCVPISNHLYFYWYRQILGQKVEFLVSFYNNEISEKSEIFDDQFSVERPDGSNFTLKIRSTKLEDSAMYFCATTQGYGYTFGSGTRLTVV.